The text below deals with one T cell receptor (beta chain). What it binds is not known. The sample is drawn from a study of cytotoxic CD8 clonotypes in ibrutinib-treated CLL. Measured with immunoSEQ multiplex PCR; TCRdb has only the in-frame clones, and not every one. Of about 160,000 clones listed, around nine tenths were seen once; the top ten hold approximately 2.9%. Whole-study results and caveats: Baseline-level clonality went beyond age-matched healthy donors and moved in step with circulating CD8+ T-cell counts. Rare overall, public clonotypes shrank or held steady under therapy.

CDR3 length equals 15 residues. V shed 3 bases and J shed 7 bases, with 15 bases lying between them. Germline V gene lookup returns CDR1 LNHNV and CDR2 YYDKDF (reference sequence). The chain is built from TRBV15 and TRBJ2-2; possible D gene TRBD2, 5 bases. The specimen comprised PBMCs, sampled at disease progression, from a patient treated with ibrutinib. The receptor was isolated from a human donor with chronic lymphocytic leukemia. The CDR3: CATSSKRNTGGELFF. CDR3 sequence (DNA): TGTGCCACCAGCAGCAAGCGGAATACGGGCGGGGAGCTGTTTTTT.